A selection of T cell receptor beta chains follows, all from one sample in a study of technical replicates of blood from a handful of donors. Libraries were prepared by immunoSEQ multiplex PCR; TCRdb keeps only in-frame clonotypes and omits some of them. In the table there are roughly 80,000 clones, 96% of which are singletons. Input material: T cells isolated from PBMCs. The receptors derive from a human donor in good health. The CDR3 runs from the conserved cysteine through the conserved F or W. The order of the fields is CDR3 DNA, CDR3 protein, V gene, clone size, D gene, J gene. The D gene is left open where the match is weak. Rows give clone size only sometimes, using once, few, many, or a class for an expanded clone.

TGTGCCAGCAGTGCACCCAATAGGGGACTAGCAAATACCCAGTACTTC,CASSAPNRGLANTQYF,TRBV28,-,TRBD2,TRBJ2-5
TGTGCCAGCTCACTCATGAACACTGAAGCTTTCTTT,CASSLMNTEAFF,TRBV18,-,-,TRBJ1-1
TGTGCCAGCAGCTTCGTCTTTCAGGGCACCGGGGAGCTGTTTTTT,CASSFVFQGTGELFF,TRBV5-5,once,-,TRBJ2-2
TGTGCCAGCAGCGTAACCGACTATAGTTCAGATACGCAGTATTTT,CASSVTDYSSDTQYF,TRBV9,-,-,TRBJ2-3
TGTGCCAGCAGCGTAGGACAGGAGACCTCGGAAGCTTTCTTT,CASSVGQETSEAFF,TRBV7-9,-,TRBD1,TRBJ1-1
TGTGCCAGCAGCTTGGCCCCCAGTCTGCCTAACTATGGCTACACCTTC,CASSLAPSLPNYGYTF,TRBV5-5,-,-,TRBJ1-2
TGTGCCAGCAGCTTGTTTGGTACTAGCGGGAGTTCAGGCACAGATACGCAGTATTTT,CASSLFGTSGSSGTDTQYF,TRBV5-6,-,TRBD2,TRBJ2-3
TGTGCCAGCAGGTCACAGTTTACAAAACTGTTTTTT,CASRSQFTKLFF,TRBV28,-,-,TRBJ1-4
TGTGCCAGCAGTTCCCGGGACAGGGGAAAGAACACTGAAGCTTTCTTT,CASSSRDRGKNTEAFF,TRBV6-5,-,TRBD1,TRBJ1-1
TGTGCCAGCAGCTTGGCGGGTATTGGCACAGATACGCAGTATTTT,CASSLAGIGTDTQYF,TRBV11-1,-,-,TRBJ2-3
TGTGCCTGGACAGGGAAGTCCTACGAGCAGTACTTC,CAWTGKSYEQYF,TRBV30,-,-,TRBJ2-7
TGTGCCAGCAGTTATTCAATCTTAGGGGGAGAGACCCAGTACTTC,CASSYSILGGETQYF,TRBV6-5,-,-,TRBJ2-5
TGTGCCAGTAGGGCTAGCGGGAGAATAAGCGAGCAGTACTTC,CASRASGRISEQYF,TRBV19,-,TRBD2,TRBJ2-7
TGTGCCATCAGCACTAGCGGGAATTCCTACGAGCAGTACTTC,CAISTSGNSYEQYF,TRBV10-3,once,TRBD2,TRBJ2-7
TGTGCCAGCAGCTATACTCCGGGACAGAAGGCTCACGAGCAGTACTTC,CASSYTPGQKAHEQYF,TRBV7-2,-,TRBD1,TRBJ2-7
TGTGCCAGCAGCCTGTACACCGGGGAGCTGTTTTTT,CASSLYTGELFF,TRBV13,-,-,TRBJ2-2
TGTGCCAGCAGCGTAGGGGCTTTTACTAATGAAAAACTGTTTTTT,CASSVGAFTNEKLFF,TRBV9,-,-,TRBJ1-4
TGCGCCAGCAGCTTCGACAGAGCTAGCACAGATACGCAGTATTTT,CASSFDRASTDTQYF,TRBV5-1,-,-,TRBJ2-3
TGTGCCACCACCCCTAGGGGTAGCGGGAACTACAATGAGCAGTTCTTC,CATTPRGSGNYNEQFF,TRBV28,-,TRBD2,TRBJ2-1
TGTGCCAGCTCACCACCAGGACAGCCCCAAGAGACCCAGTACTTC,CASSPPGQPQETQYF,TRBV18,-,-,TRBJ2-5
TGCGCCAGCAGCTTGATGGGACAGGGGAATGAAAAACTGTTTTTT,CASSLMGQGNEKLFF,TRBV5-1,-,TRBD1,TRBJ1-4
TGCGCCAGCAGCCAAGTCTGGGGGGGAATTAATGGCTACACCTTC,CASSQVWGGINGYTF,TRBV4-1,-,-,TRBJ1-2
TGTGCCAGCAGCGCCGGACTAGTTAGCACAGATACGCAGTATTTT,CASSAGLVSTDTQYF,TRBV11-3,once,TRBD2,TRBJ2-3
TGTGCCAGCAGAAGAGGCACTGAAGCTTTCTTT,CASRRGTEAFF,TRBV7-9,-,-,TRBJ1-1
TGTGCCAGCAGCTTACGGGACTCTTACTCTGGAAACACCATATATTTT,CASSLRDSYSGNTIYF,TRBV11-1,-,-,TRBJ1-3
TGTGCCAGCAGTGACGAGGGACAGGGCCCTTCCTACGAGCAGTACTTC,CASSDEGQGPSYEQYF,TRBV6-1,medium-sized,TRBD1,TRBJ2-7
TGTGCCAGCAGCTCCGGGACAGGGCGCGGCTCCTACAATGAGCAGTTCTTC,CASSSGTGRGSYNEQFF,TRBV11-3,-,TRBD1,TRBJ2-1
TGTGCCAGCAGTTTATGGGGACAACTCGGGGAGACCCAGTACTTC,CASSLWGQLGETQYF,TRBV27,-,-,TRBJ2-5
TGTGCCAGCAGCCCATGGGCAGGGGGCACTGAAGCTTTCTTT,CASSPWAGGTEAFF,TRBV27,-,TRBD1,TRBJ1-1
TGTGCCAGCAGTTTACGCGCGGGGGACTACAATCAACTCTCCTACGAGCAGTACTTC,CASSLRAGDYNQLSYEQYF,TRBV27,-,TRBD2,TRBJ2-7
TGTGCCAGCAGCTTAGTGGCAGCAACTAATGAAAAACTGTTTTTT,CASSLVAATNEKLFF,TRBV7-2,-,-,TRBJ1-4
TGCGCCAGCAGTAAAGGGACAGAGAACACTGAAGCTTTCTTT,CASSKGTENTEAFF,TRBV10-1,-,TRBD1,TRBJ1-1
TGCGCCAGCAGCTCATACCCCGGGACAGGGGGCTTCGAGCAGTACTTC,CASSSYPGTGGFEQYF,TRBV5-1,-,TRBD1,TRBJ2-7